Listed below are T cell receptor beta chains from one sample, sequenced in a study of a mutant IDH1 vaccine in newly diagnosed glioma. Only in-frame clones appear in the TCRdb table, and some are missing; sequencing was by immunoSEQ multiplex PCR. The repertoire has over 80,000 clones, about 90% of them found once; the top ten carry around 0.6%. Material: PBMCs, obtained from a glioma patient treated with radiotherapy, temozolomide or both. These TCRs come from a woman between 45 and 65 years old with glioma. Each CDR3 is given with its conserved first and last residue. Fields, in order: D gene, J gene, clone size, V gene, CDR3 protein, CDR3 DNA. D genes are given only for firm matches. Only part of the rows carry a size: once, few, many, or a class if the clone is expanded.

>-|TRBJ1-1|-|TRBV7-9
CASIKSGGTEAFF
TGTGCCAGCATCAAATCGGGAGGCACTGAAGCTTTCTTT
>TRBD2|TRBJ2-3|-|TRBV5-4
CASSLRTSGRTDTQYF
TGTGCCAGCAGCCTAAGGACTAGCGGGAGAACAGATACGCAGTATTTT
>-|TRBJ1-5|-|TRBV7-9
CASSLDLSGTGNQPQHF
TGTGCCAGCAGCTTAGATCTTTCAGGGACGGGCAATCAGCCCCAGCATTTT
>TRBD1|TRBJ1-6|-|TRBV10-1
CASRGGDRGSPLHF
TGCGCCAGCAGGGGGGGGGACAGGGGTTCACCCCTCCACTTT
>TRBD2|TRBJ2-5|-|TRBV28
CASSQMAGVGETQYF
TGTGCCAGCAGTCAAATGGCGGGGGTTGGCGAGACCCAGTACTTC
>-|TRBJ1-1|few|TRBV4-1
CASSPPGRREAFF
TGCGCCAGCAGCCCCCCCGGGCGTAGGGAAGCTTTCTTT
>-|TRBJ2-5|-|TRBV7-9
CASSLAAGQETQYF
TGTGCCAGCAGCTTAGCCGCCGGACAAGAGACCCAGTACTTC
>TRBD2|TRBJ2-2|-|TRBV5-6
CASSLLWTSGSKNTGELFF
TGTGCCAGCAGCTTGCTGTGGACTAGCGGGAGTAAAAACACCGGGGAGCTGTTTTTT
>-|TRBJ2-7|-|TRBV5-1
CASRDAPSYEQYF
TGCGCCAGCCGGGATGCACCGTCCTACGAGCAGTACTTC
>TRBD1|TRBJ1-5|-|TRBV30
CAWSEGTGGKGQPQHF
TGTGCCTGGAGTGAAGGGACAGGGGGCAAGGGTCAGCCCCAGCATTTT
>-|TRBJ1-2|-|TRBV20-1
CSATRRYTF
TGCAGTGCTACTAGGCGCTACACCTTC
>-|TRBJ1-2|-|TRBV29-1
CSVEEDQGTNYGYTF
TGCAGCGTTGAAGAGGATCAGGGGACTAACTATGGCTACACCTTC
>-|TRBJ1-3|-|TRBV9
CASSPQVSGNTIYF
TGTGCCAGCAGCCCCCAAGTCTCTGGAAACACCATATATTTT
>-|TRBJ1-4|once|TRBV5-4
CASSDPGVLGEKLFF
TGTGCCAGCAGCGACCCCGGGGTTTTAGGTGAAAAACTGTTTTTT
>TRBD1|TRBJ1-1|few|TRBV2
CASRDRGFANTEAFF
TGTGCCAGCCGGGACAGGGGGTTTGCGAACACTGAAGCTTTCTTT
>-|TRBJ1-5|-|TRBV5-6
CASSLGPHPQHF
TGTGCCAGCAGCTTGGGACCCCACCCCCAGCATTTT
>TRBD2|TRBJ2-4|-|TRBV11-1
CASSFGTSGSRGNIQYF
TGTGCCAGCAGCTTCGGGACTAGCGGGAGTCGGGGAAACATTCAGTACTTC
>-|TRBJ1-4|-|TRBV5-1
CASREGSNEKLFF
TGCGCCAGCAGAGAGGGGTCTAATGAAAAACTGTTTTTT
>-|TRBJ1-5|-|TRBV4-1
CASSQAPSSNQPQHF
TGCGCCAGCAGCCAAGCCCCCAGTAGCAATCAGCCCCAGCATTTT
>-|TRBJ1-3|-|TRBV7-9
CASSPPGLSGNTIYF
TGTGCCAGCAGCCCCCCGGGACTCTCTGGAAACACCATATATTTT
>-|TRBJ2-7|-|TRBV10-3
CASYEGRTSYEQYF
TGTGCCTCCTACGAGGGGAGAACTTCCTACGAGCAGTACTTC
>TRBD2|TRBJ2-1|-|TRBV28
CASSLYSSGNEQFF
TGTGCCAGCAGTTTATATTCTAGCGGGAATGAGCAGTTCTTC
>TRBD2|TRBJ2-3|-|TRBV4-2
CASSQDPSGSIPPSTDTQYF
TGTGCCAGCAGCCAAGATCCTAGCGGGAGCATTCCCCCTAGCACAGATACGCAGTATTTT
>TRBD2|TRBJ2-2|-|TRBV13
CASSFVGLAHTGELFF
TGTGCCAGCAGCTTTGTGGGACTAGCCCACACCGGGGAGCTGTTTTTT
>-|TRBJ2-7|-|TRBV10-3
CAISARTSEPYEQYF
TGTGCCATCAGTGCAAGGACTTCCGAACCCTACGAGCAGTACTTC
>-|TRBJ1-3|-|TRBV2
CASSDRSSGNTIYF
TGTGCCAGCAGTGATAGGAGCTCTGGAAACACCATATATTTT
>-|TRBJ2-7|-|TRBV2
CASSGEITGTYEQYF
TGTGCCAGCAGTGGAGAGATTACAGGGACTTACGAGCAGTACTTC
>-|TRBJ2-3|-|TRBV5-1
CASSLQPTHGTDTQYF
TGCGCCAGCAGCTTGCAGCCCACTCATGGCACAGATACGCAGTATTTT
>-|TRBJ2-3|-|TRBV4-2
CASSQQATITGADTQYF
TGTGCCAGCAGCCAGCAGGCGACCATCACCGGGGCAGATACGCAGTATTTT
>-|TRBJ1-1|-|TRBV7-3
CASSLLENTEAFF
TGTGCCAGCAGCCTCCTAGAGAACACTGAAGCTTTCTTT
>-|TRBJ1-3|-|TRBV5-1
CASSLVSGTGNTIYF
TGCGCCAGCAGCTTGGTGTCAGGGACTGGAAACACCATATATTTT
>-|TRBJ1-2|-|TRBV7-9
CASSPDGNYGYTF
TGTGCCAGCAGCCCCGACGGTAACTATGGCTACACCTTC
>-|TRBJ2-1|-|TRBV5-6
CASSYGTSSYNEQFF
TGTGCCAGCAGCTACGGTACTAGCTCCTACAATGAGCAGTTCTTC
>-|TRBJ2-7|-|TRBV7-9
CASSPDSFQEQYF
TGTGCCAGCAGCCCCGACAGTTTTCAGGAGCAGTACTTC
>TRBD1|TRBJ1-1|few|TRBV5-4
CASSLQGLYTEAFF
TGTGCCAGCAGCCTACAGGGGTTGTACACTGAAGCTTTCTTT
>TRBD2|TRBJ2-3|-|TRBV19
CASGWGGGTDTQYF
TGTGCCAGTGGGTGGGGGGGAGGCACAGATACGCAGTATTTT
>-|TRBJ2-2|-|TRBV9
CASSVAGGGGNTGELFF
TGTGCCAGCAGCGTAGCCGGAGGGGGCGGGAACACCGGGGAGCTGTTTTTT
>TRBD1|TRBJ1-1|-|TRBV18
CASSPRPLGQGAQGTEAFF
TGTGCCAGCTCACCTCGTCCCCTGGGGCAGGGGGCGCAGGGCACTGAAGCTTTCTTT
>-|TRBJ2-7|-|TRBV19
CASSLGPSYEQYF
TGTGCCAGTAGTCTGGGCCCTTCCTACGAGCAGTACTTC
>-|TRBJ1-1|-|TRBV19
CASSAQGDTEAFF
TGTGCCAGTTCCGCCCAAGGGGACACTGAAGCTTTCTTT
>TRBD1|TRBJ1-2|-|TRBV7-9
CATSGIAQGSDYGYTF
TGTGCCACCTCAGGTATCGCACAGGGGTCGGACTATGGCTACACCTTC
>-|TRBJ2-1|-|TRBV5-1
CASSLEGETSYNEQFF
TGCGCCAGCAGCTTGGAGGGGGAGACCTCCTACAATGAGCAGTTCTTC
>-|TRBJ2-2|-|TRBV11-3
CASSLDRTVGTGELFF
TGTGCCAGCAGCTTAGATCGAACAGTTGGCACCGGGGAGCTGTTTTTT
>TRBD2|TRBJ2-5|-|TRBV9
CASSVGTRKETQYF
TGTGCCAGCAGCGTAGGGACTAGGAAGGAGACCCAGTACTTC
>TRBD1|TRBJ1-5|-|TRBV27
CASSLRQGNNQPQHF
TGTGCCAGCAGTTTAAGACAGGGGAACAATCAGCCCCAGCATTTT
>-|TRBJ2-1|-|TRBV29-1
CSVEEGGSEQFF
TGCAGCGTTGAAGAAGGCGGTAGTGAGCAGTTCTTC
>-|TRBJ2-2|-|TRBV5-4
CASSLVVRPNTGELFF
TGTGCCAGCAGCTTGGTCGTCAGACCGAACACCGGGGAGCTGTTTTTT
>-|TRBJ1-6|-|TRBV28
CASSLVERDSPLHF
TGTGCCAGCAGTTTAGTGGAAAGGGATTCACCCCTCCACTTT
>-|TRBJ2-3|-|TRBV19
CASSRTEEVTQYF
TGTGCCAGTAGTAGGACAGAGGAGGTCACGCAGTATTTT
>-|TRBJ2-7|-|TRBV11-3
CASSPRGDTYEQYF
TGTGCCAGCAGCCCACGGGGGGACACTTACGAGCAGTACTTC
>TRBD2|TRBJ2-3|-|TRBV19
CASSPLAGGTDTQYF
TGTGCCAGTAGTCCCCTAGCGGGAGGTACAGATACGCAGTATTTT
>-|TRBJ1-1|-|TRBV7-9
CASSSSKGRGIMNTEAFF
TGTGCCAGCAGTAGCTCGAAGGGGAGGGGGATTATGAACACTGAAGCTTTCTTT
>-|TRBJ2-3|-|TRBV19
CASSRGLADTQYF
TGTGCCAGTAGTCGAGGACTGGCAGATACGCAGTATTTT
>TRBD1|TRBJ1-1|-|TRBV5-1
CASRPIPTGVAAEAFF
TGCGCCAGCAGACCGATCCCCACAGGGGTGGCCGCTGAAGCTTTCTTT
>-|TRBJ1-4|-|TRBV28
CASSLPNEKLFF
TGTGCCAGCAGTTTACCGAATGAAAAACTGTTTTTT
>-|TRBJ2-3|few|TRBV2
CASRGTATQYF
TGTGCCAGCAGAGGCACGGCTACGCAGTATTTT
>-|TRBJ2-1|-|TRBV7-9
CASSLPIVHEQFF
TGTGCCAGCAGCTTACCGATTGTCCATGAGCAGTTCTTC
>-|TRBJ2-2|-|TRBV30
CAQGQPNTGELFF
TGTGCCCAGGGGCAGCCGAACACCGGGGAGCTGTTTTTT
>TRBD1|TRBJ2-6|-|TRBV27
CASSLWTGTGANVLTF
TGTGCCAGCAGTTTGTGGACAGGGACTGGGGCCAACGTCCTGACTTTC
>TRBD1|TRBJ1-3|-|TRBV10-3
CAITTGGGNTIYF
TGTGCCATCACGACAGGGGGAGGAAACACCATATATTTT